The 29 T cell receptor beta chains below come from one sample, sequenced in a study of pediatric ulcerative colitis. Clones were sequenced by immunoSEQ multiplex PCR, and TCRdb holds only the in-frame ones, with some missing. The sample shows approximately 18,000 clones, roughly 74% of them seen only once. Rectal tissue came from one to two pinch biopsies taken at colonoscopy. The sequenced sample consisted of gut tissue. The receptors here all came from a boy between 10 and 17 years old with moderate ulcerative colitis.

The rearrangement joins TRBV9 to TRBJ1-5, with 9 bases aligning to TRBD1. Per the germline V gene, CDR1 is SGDLS and CDR2 is YYNGEE. V lost 3 bases, J lost 2 bases, and 3 bases stayed unmatched. The CDR3 extends over 15 amino acids. DNA of the CDR3: TGTGCCAGCAGCGCGGGACAGGGTGGCAATCAGCCCCAGCATTTT. Translation: CASSAGQGGNQPQHF. The full variable domain, its missing parts supplied by reference TRBV9 and TRBJ1-5, is DSGVTQTPKHLITATGQRVTLRCSPRSGDLSVYWYQQSLDQGLQFLIQYYNGEERAKGNILERFSAQQFPDLHSELNLSSLELGDSALYFCASSAGQGGNQPQHFGDGTRLSIL.

Worth noting for this clone: This CDR3 is also generated by other DNA sequences in the sample. The chain combines TRBV19 with TRBJ2-3; TRBD1 agrees at 9 bases. The junction had 3 bases not matched to a gene; V was cut back by 5 bases and J by 3 bases. CDR3 length: 14 amino acids. Germline V CDR1 and CDR2: LNHDA, SQIVND (reference sequence). In DNA, the CDR3 is TGTGCCAGTAGTCCGACAGGGGGAACAGATACGCAGTATTTT. Its translation is CASSPTGGTDTQYF. The whole variable domain, remainder taken from reference TRBV19 and TRBJ2-3, is DGGITQSPKYLFRKEGQNVTLSCEQNLNHDAMYWYRQDPGQGLRLIYYSQIVNDFQKGDIAEGYSVSREKKESFPLTVTSAQKNPTAFYLCASSPTGGTDTQYFGPGTRLTVL.

The chain couples TRBV9 to TRBJ1-2; tentative D call: TRBD1 (6 bases). V was cut by 3 bases and J by 7 bases, with 19 bases left in between. There are 15 residues in the CDR3. Germline loops: CDR1 SGDLS, CDR2 YYNGEE. CDR3 loop: CASSADTGPRGGYTF. In DNA, the CDR3 is TGTGCCAGCAGCGCGGACACAGGGCCCCGGGGTGGCTACACCTTC.

The chain carries TRBV6-6 and TRBJ2-1, with D perhaps TRBD2 (5 bases). The CDR3 extends over 13 amino acids. V lost 0 bases to trimming and J lost 9 bases, with 9 bases between them. Germline CDR1 reads MNHNY; CDR2 reads SVGAGI (reference sequence). CDR3 in DNA: TGTGCCAGCAGTTACTCTGGGAGAGGTGAGCAGTTCTTC. As protein: CASSYSGRGEQFF.

J is TRBJ1-4 and V is TRBV7-2; D is perhaps TRBD1 (5 bases). The CDR3 loop spans 14 amino acids. Germline V gives CDR1 SGHTA, CDR2 FQGNSA. V lost 5 bases to trimming and J lost 5 bases, with 12 bases between them. The CDR3 here is CASSPGTRNEKLFF. The CDR3 coding sequence is TGTGCCAGCAGCCCCGGGACCCGGAATGAAAAACTGTTTTTT.

The chain recombines TRBV9 with TRBJ1-3; no reliable D call. V lost 4 bases, J lost 1 base, and 6 bases lay in between. The CDR3 covers 13 residues. CDR1 is SGDLS, CDR2 YYNGEE, per germline. The CDR3 nucleotides are TGTGCCAGCAGCCTAGAGTCTGGAAACACCATATATTTT. This sequence encodes CASSLESGNTIYF.

This chain links TRBV25-1 with TRBJ2-7; 11 bases line up with TRBD2. Germline V gives CDR1 MGHDK, CDR2 SYGVNS. V shed 6 bases and J 0 bases; nucleotides not matched to a gene: 7. This CDR3 contains 16 residues. CDR3: CASSLRTSGSSYEQYF. CDR3 in DNA: TGTGCCAGCAGCCTTCGAACTAGCGGGAGCTCCTACGAGCAGTACTTC.

The J gene is TRBJ1-4, the V gene TRBV19; maybe TRBD1 (6 bases). This CDR3 spans 14 amino acids. V gave up 9 bases and J gave up 8 bases, with 19 bases separating them. Germline loops: CDR1 LNHDA, CDR2 SQIVND (reference sequence). CDR3 coding DNA: TGTGCCAGCGCAGGGAGGACAGTAAGCGAAAAACTGTTTTTT. It is translated as CASAGRTVSEKLFF. Full variable domain (outside the CDR3, taken from reference TRBV19 and TRBJ1-4): DGGITQSPKYLFRKEGQNVTLSCEQNLNHDAMYWYRQDPGQGLRLIYYSQIVNDFQKGDIAEGYSVSREKKESFPLTVTSAQKNPTAFYLCASAGRTVSEKLFFGSGTQLSVL.

This clone was seen a few times. The V gene is TRBV7-6, the J gene TRBJ1-1, with a possible D match to TRBD1 (6 bases). The CDR3 covers 12 residues. Per germline, CDR1 SGHVS and CDR2 FNYEAQ. V was clipped by 5 bases and J by 8 bases, with 12 bases between them. The DNA of the CDR3 is TGTGCCAGCAGCCTTACCGGGACAGAAGCTTTCTTT. Residues: CASSLTGTEAFF.

This chain uses TRBV19 with TRBJ2-3; 7 bases align to TRBD1. The junction had 10 bases not matched to a gene; V was cut back by 10 bases and J by 0 bases. The CDR3 loop spans 15 amino acids. Germline CDR1 and CDR2: LNHDA and SQIVND (reference sequence). The CDR3 region is CAISLGQTSTDTQYF. CDR3 DNA: TGTGCCATCAGTTTGGGACAGACTAGCACAGATACGCAGTATTTT.

The V call is TRBV12-5, the J call TRBJ2-3, with no clear D. Germline assignment: CDR1 LGHNT and CDR2 FRNRAP. CDR3 length equals 14 residues. The ends were cut back, 5 bases at V and 4 bases at J, with 13 bases in the middle. As DNA, the CDR3 is TGTGCTAGTGGTCCCCGTTTAGAGGCAGATACGCAGTATTTT. Translating gives CASGPRLEADTQYF. Full variable domain (rest looked up from reference TRBV12-5 and TRBJ2-3): DARVTQTPRHKVTEMGQEVTMRCQPILGHNTVFWYRQTMMQGLELLAYFRNRAPLDDSGMPKDRFSAEMPDATLATLKIQPSEPRDSAVYFCASGPRLEADTQYFGPGTRLTVL.

V is TRBV6-1 and J is TRBJ2-1, with 8 bases fitting TRBD2. Germline V gives CDR1 MNHNS, CDR2 SASEGT. The CDR3 sequence is 15 residues long. V shed 1 base, J shed 5 bases, and the junction held 4 bases outside the gene matches. In DNA, the CDR3 is TGTGCCAGCAGTGAAGGAAGCGGGGGCCACAATGAGCAGTTCTTC. It encodes CASSEGSGGHNEQFF.

The chain has TRBV2 and TRBJ2-7; D perhaps matches TRBD1 (7 bases). The V end was cut by 6 bases, the J end by 2 bases, with 11 bases between. Germline V gene lookup returns CDR1 SNHLY and CDR2 FYNNEI. The CDR3 covers 13 residues. In DNA, the CDR3 is TGTGCCAGCAGGGGGGGACAGACCTACGAGCAGTACTTC. Its translation is CASRGGQTYEQYF. Using reference TRBV2 and TRBJ2-7 for the parts outside the CDR3, the full variable domain is EPEVTQTPSHQVTQMGQEVILRCVPISNHLYFYWYRQILGQKVEFLVSFYNNEISEKSEIFDDQFSVERPDGSNFTLKIRSTKLEDSAMYFCASRGGQTYEQYFGPGTRLTVT.

The J gene is TRBJ2-7, the V gene TRBV2; possibly TRBD2 for D (5 bases). From germline, CDR1 is SNHLY and CDR2 FYNNEI. Trimming stripped 6 bases from V and 2 bases from J, with 11 bases between. This CDR3 is 13 amino acids long. The CDR3 region has the DNA TGTGCCAGCAGGACCGACGGGGCCTACGAGCAGTACTTC. Protein: CASRTDGAYEQYF.

The gene calls are TRBV7-3 and TRBJ2-2, with D possibly matching TRBD2 (6 bases). The CDR3 spans 14 residues. V lost 5 bases and J lost 4, with 11 bases in between. Germline-derived CDR1 and CDR2 are SGHTA and FQGTGA. The CDR3 coding sequence is TGTGCCAGCAGCCTTGGGGGGAGCACCGGGGAGCTGTTTTTT. Translation gives CASSLGGSTGELFF.

This chain uses TRBV6-6 with TRBJ1-2; no reliable D call. Germline V gene sequence: CDR1 MNHNY, CDR2 SVGAGI (reference sequence). V was clipped by 4 bases and J by 2 bases, with 2 bases between them. The CDR3 is made up of 11 amino acids. The CDR3 protein is CASSSNYGYTF. The CDR3 region has the DNA TGTGCCAGCAGTTCCAACTATGGCTACACCTTC.

The gene calls are TRBV2 and TRBJ2-5; 9 nucleotides line up with TRBD1. This CDR3 contains 16 residues. J was trimmed by 5 bases and V by 5 bases; bases with no gene match: 12. Germline loops: CDR1 SNHLY, CDR2 FYNNEI. Here the CDR3 DNA reads TGTGCCAGCAGTAGGGGACAGGGTGGTGCGTTGGAGACCCAGTACTTC. This encodes CASSRGQGGALETQYF.

The rearrangement uses TRBV28 and TRBJ2-1, with 10 bases lining up with TRBD2. This CDR3 is 15 amino acids long. V trimming: 5 bases; J trimming: 5 bases; junction bases outside the gene matches: 6. Per germline, CDR1 MDHEN and CDR2 SYDVKM. CDR3 loop: CASSLRTSGDNEQFF. The CDR3 DNA reads TGTGCCAGCAGTCTCCGGACTAGCGGAGACAATGAGCAGTTCTTC.

This clone was observed a handful of times. The genes are TRBV30 and TRBJ1-2; no reliable D call. The CDR3 is 14 residues long. Germline-derived CDR1 and CDR2 are GTSNPN and SVGIG (reference sequence). V lost 4 bases and J lost 0, with 12 bases in between. The CDR3 loop is CAWTYSNPNYGYTF. CDR3 in DNA: TGTGCCTGGACCTATAGTAATCCTAACTATGGCTACACCTTC.

The V gene is TRBV7-9, the J gene TRBJ2-7; weak D call: TRBD2 (5 bases). Trimming removed 0 bases from V and 7 bases from J, with 10 bases in between. In germline, CDR1 is SEHNR, CDR2 FQNEAQ (reference sequence). The CDR3 sequence is 13 residues long. In nucleotides, the CDR3 is TGTGCCAGCAGCTTAGCTAGCGTCGGTGAGCAGTACTTC. It codes for CASSLASVGEQYF.

The chain has TRBV6-1 and TRBJ2-2, with unresolved D. V lost 2 bases to trimming and J lost 3 bases, with 7 bases between them. CDR1 and CDR2 from the germline V gene are MNHNS and SASEGT. CDR3 size: 14 residues. The CDR3: CASSESTDTGELFF. DNA for the CDR3: TGTGCCAGCAGTGAAAGTACCGACACCGGGGAGCTGTTTTTT.

This chain joins TRBV7-3 and TRBJ2-1, with TRBD2 matching 15 bases. V lost 5 bases to trimming and J lost 0 bases; unmatched junction nucleotides: 11. Germline V CDR1 and CDR2: SGHTA, FQGTGA. This CDR3 is 20 amino acids long. CDR3 in amino acids: CASSRGLAGGRTSSYNEQFF. The CDR3 bases are TGTGCCAGCAGCCGGGGACTAGCGGGGGGACGAACAAGCTCCTACAATGAGCAGTTCTTC. The entire variable domain, with the rest obtained from reference TRBV7-3 and TRBJ2-1, is as follows: GAGVSQTPSNKVTEKGKYVELRCDPISGHTALYWYRQSLGQGPEFLIYFQGTGAADDSGLPNDRFFAVRPEGSVSTLKIQRTERGDSAVYLCASSRGLAGGRTSSYNEQFFGPGTRLTVL.

The chain carries TRBV6-4 and TRBJ2-3; a weak D match, TRBD1 (6 bases). The CDR3 totals 14 residues. V dropped 0 bases and J dropped 4 bases, with 8 bases sitting between them. Germline CDR1 MRHNA, CDR2 SNTAGT. The chain's CDR3 is CASSDSGAADTQYF. The CDR3 region has the DNA TGTGCCAGCAGTGACTCGGGGGCCGCAGATACGCAGTATTTT.

In the case of this clone: An end of the junction does not agree with germline; a read error may underlie this. The chain couples TRBV6-5 to TRBJ1-2; possibly TRBD1 for D (5 bases). Looked up from germline, CDR1 is MNHEY and CDR2 is SVGAGI. This CDR3 has 14 residues. The CDR3 coding sequence is TGTGCCAGCAGTGACTCAACAGGATACTATGGCTACACCTTC. It encodes CASSDSTGYYGYTF.

This clone appeared a single time. This chain uses TRBV4-3 with TRBJ1-3; D uncertain. The CDR3 consists of 19 residues. Per the germline V gene, CDR1 is LGHNA and CDR2 is YSLEER. Trimming removed 1 base from V and 0 bases from J, with 19 bases in between. The CDR3 loop is CASSQAWQSSPNSGNTIYF. In DNA form, the CDR3 reads TGCGCCAGCAGCCAAGCGTGGCAAAGCAGCCCGAACTCTGGAAACACCATATATTTT.

V is TRBV15 and J is TRBJ1-5; no clear D gene. This CDR3 comprises 16 residues. CDR1 is LNHNV and CDR2 is YYDKDF in the germline V gene (reference sequence). V was clipped by 0 bases and J by 2 bases, with 11 bases between them. CDR3 DNA: TGTGCCACCAGCAGAGATTTGAAGGGCGGCAATCAGCCCCAGCATTTT. Encoded protein: CATSRDLKGGNQPQHF.

CDR3 loop: CASSWAGLTNTGELFF. The CDR3 region has the DNA TGTGCCAGCAGCTGGGCGGGACTCACGAACACCGGGGAGCTGTTTTTT. This chain uses TRBV5-5 with TRBJ2-2; the D gene is possibly TRBD2 (6 bases). Trimming stripped 3 bases from V and 0 bases from J, with 12 bases between. The CDR3 runs 16 residues. Germline V lookup: CDR1 SGHKS, CDR2 YYEKEE (reference sequence).

This clone showed up just a few times. This chain links TRBV2 with TRBJ2-3; D unresolved. The V end lost 2 bases, the J end lost 4 bases, and 16 bases lay between the germline ends. This CDR3 has 16 amino acids. Germline V gives CDR1 SNHLY, CDR2 FYNNEI. CDR3 nucleotide sequence: TGTGCCAGCAGTGAATGGTCTCCTACAGAATCAGATACGCAGTATTTT. This codes for CASSEWSPTESDTQYF.

The chain employs TRBV7-2 and TRBJ2-3; 13 bases agree with TRBD2. Unmatched junction bases numbered 7, after V lost 5 bases and J lost 5 bases. Per the germline V gene, CDR1 is SGHTA and CDR2 is FQGNSA. The CDR3 extends over 16 amino acids. The CDR3 nucleotides read TGTGCCAGCAGCCCCGCTAGACTAGCGGGAGGAGATACGCAGTATTTT. It codes for CASSPARLAGGDTQYF.